These 28 T cell receptor beta chains were sequenced from one sample in a study of T cell responses to AZD1222 COVID-19 vaccine. Produced via immunoSEQ multiplex PCR; TCRdb's table is partial and in-frame only. This table has 100,000 to 150,000 clones, 75% to 90% appearing once. Source: peripheral blood, taken on day 0 of MenACWY control vaccination. Every receptor here comes from an adult in good health.

The genes are TRBV5-1 and TRBJ1-1; 9 bases map to TRBD1. The V and J ends lost 4 bases and 0 bases, in that order; junction bases with no gene match: 7. This CDR3 is built from 16 residues. CDR1 SGHRS and CDR2 YFSETQ come from the germline V gene. CDR3 residues: CASSPGQGGMNTEAFF. CDR3 in DNA: TGCGCCAGCAGCCCGGGACAGGGTGGCATGAACACTGAAGCTTTCTTT. Looking up the rest from reference TRBV5-1 and TRBJ1-1 gives the full variable domain: KAGVTQTPRYLIKTRGQQVTLSCSPISGHRSVSWYQQTPGQGLQFLFEYFSETQRNKGNFPGRFSGRQFSNSRSEMNVSTLELGDSALYLCASSPGQGGMNTEAFFGQGTRLTVV.

The gene calls are TRBV7-3 and TRBJ1-2; TRBD1 agrees at 7 bases. The germline gives CDR1 SGHTA, CDR2 FQGTGA. The CDR3 loop spans 13 amino acids. Trimming at V came to 5 bases and at J to 4 bases, leaving 4 bases not matched to a gene. The CDR3 protein is CASSLDRSYGYTF. CDR3 nucleotide sequence: TGTGCCAGCAGCCTGGACAGGAGCTATGGCTACACCTTC.

The chain has TRBV9 and TRBJ2-1, with 12 bases lining up with TRBD2. Looked up from germline, CDR1 is SGDLS and CDR2 is YYNGEE. J gave up 7 bases and V 0 bases, and 8 bases lay outside the gene matches. The CDR3 length is 17 residues. The CDR3 reads CASSVEHLAGGSNEQFF. The CDR3 DNA follows: TGTGCCAGCAGCGTAGAACATCTAGCGGGAGGGAGTAATGAGCAGTTCTTC.

Here the CDR3 reads CASSIRENEQYF. The CDR3, as DNA: TGTGCCAGCAGCATCCGGGAGAACGAGCAGTACTTC. The genes are TRBV11-3 and TRBJ2-7, with D possibly TRBD2 on 6 matching bases. CDR3 length: 12 residues. The germline V gene has CDR1 SGHNT and CDR2 YENEEA. V lost 5 bases to trimming and J lost 5 bases, with 10 bases between them.

The genes are TRBV11-3 and TRBJ1-1; no firm D call. CDR1 is SGHNT and CDR2 is YENEEA in the germline V gene. This CDR3 has 14 amino acids. V was cut by 1 base and J by 5 bases, with 11 bases left in between. CDR3 sequence: CASSLGPVATEAFF. CDR3 bases: TGTGCCAGCAGCTTAGGGCCTGTGGCGACTGAAGCTTTCTTT.

The chain uses TRBV29-1 and TRBJ2-3; possibly TRBD1 or TRBD2 for D (5 bases each). Trimming took 7 bases from V and 3 from J, leaving 8 bases between them. The CDR3 is 11 residues long. CDR1 and CDR2 (germline): SQVTM, ANQGSEA. For the CDR3, the DNA is TGCAGCGGGGGGAGAACAGATACGCAGTATTTT. This translates into CSGGRTDTQYF.

This clone was found a few times. The J gene is TRBJ2-7, the V gene TRBV20-1; 8 bases are shared with TRBD2. Trimming at V came to 6 bases and at J to 2 bases, leaving 9 bases not matched to a gene. Per the germline V gene, CDR1 is DFQATT and CDR2 is SNEGSKA (reference sequence). The CDR3 contains 14 residues. In DNA form, the CDR3 reads TGCAGTGCGAGTCACCAGCGGGAGCCCTACGAGCAGTACTTC. Encoded protein: CSASHQREPYEQYF.

V gene TRBV20-1 combines with J gene TRBJ1-1; tentatively, D is TRBD1 (6 bases). The CDR3 runs 13 residues. With 3 bases removed from V and 0 bases from J, the gap between germline ends came to 8 bases. From germline, CDR1 is DFQATT and CDR2 SNEGSKA (reference sequence). This CDR3 reads CSASGQLNTEAFF. The CDR3 DNA follows: TGCAGTGCTAGTGGACAGCTGAACACTGAAGCTTTCTTT.

The rearrangement joins TRBV7-2 to TRBJ2-2; D possibly corresponds to TRBD2 (6 bases). Trimming stripped 5 bases from V and 6 bases from J, with 10 bases between. Germline V gene sequence: CDR1 SGHTA, CDR2 FQGNSA. The CDR3 length is 13 residues. CDR3 bases: TGTGCCAGCAGCCTGGGGGGATCCGGGGAGCTGTTTTTT. Translating gives CASSLGGSGELFF. The variable domain in full, completed from reference TRBV7-2 and TRBJ2-2, reads GAGVSQSPSNKVTEKGKDVELRCDPISGHTALYWYRQSLGQGLEFLIYFQGNSAPDKSGLPSDRFSAERTGGSVSTLTIQRTQQEDSAVYLCASSLGGSGELFFGEGSRLTVL.

V usage is TRBV5-1 and J usage is TRBJ1-1; weak D call: TRBD1 (6 bases). The CDR3 extends over 15 amino acids. Germline CDR1 SGHRS, CDR2 YFSETQ. The ends were cut back, 0 bases at V and 4 bases at J, with 13 bases in the middle. This CDR3 is CASSLVWGATTEAFF. The CDR3 DNA sequence: TGCGCCAGCAGCTTGGTCTGGGGGGCGACCACTGAAGCTTTCTTT.

The genes are TRBV6-1 and TRBJ2-7; 11 bases map to TRBD2. CDR3 size: 15 residues. Germline V CDR1 and CDR2: MNHNS, SASEGT. The trim removed 6 bases at V and 2 bases at J, leaving 6 bases unmatched. In DNA, the CDR3 is TGTGCCAGCAGCAATGGACTAGCGGGCACCTACGAGCAGTACTTC. Amino acid sequence: CASSNGLAGTYEQYF.

This clone is medium-sized (0.01 to 0.1%) by share. The CDR3 coding sequence is TGTGCCAGCAGCTCGACTAGCGGGAGGGCCGGCGGGGAGCTGTTTTTT. Its translation is CASSSTSGRAGGELFF. This rearrangement joins TRBV9 to TRBJ2-2; TRBD2 agrees at 14 bases. CDR1 SGDLS and CDR2 YYNGEE come from the germline V gene. Trimming took 4 bases from V and 7 from J; bases not matched to a gene: 6. This CDR3 region has 16 residues.

The rearrangement joins TRBV6-5 to TRBJ2-1, with TRBD1 matching 10 bases. The germline V gene encodes CDR1 MNHEY and CDR2 SVGAGI. The CDR3 is 12 amino acids. Trimming at V came to 11 bases and at J to 6 bases, leaving 4 bases not matched to a gene. The CDR3 loop reads CAGGTGVNEQFF. CDR3 nucleotide sequence: TGTGCCGGGGGGACAGGGGTCAATGAGCAGTTCTTC.

The chain carries TRBV4-1 and TRBJ2-1; 7 bases match TRBD2. The CDR3 runs to 16 residues. Unmatched junction bases numbered 12, after V lost 0 bases and J lost 10 bases. CDR1 and CDR2 (germline): MGHRA, YSYEKL. The CDR3 DNA is TGCGCCAGCAGCCAAGATACTAGCGTCACCCTTTGGGAGCAGTTCTTC. Protein sequence: CASSQDTSVTLWEQFF.

The chain has TRBV5-1 and TRBJ1-5; D is undetermined. Trimming removed 4 bases from V and 2 bases from J, with 16 bases in between. The CDR3 sequence is 16 residues long. Germline assignment: CDR1 SGHRS and CDR2 YFSETQ. The CDR3: CASSPRSPVGNQPQHF. The CDR3 coding sequence is TGCGCCAGCAGCCCAAGGTCCCCAGTGGGCAATCAGCCCCAGCATTTT.

V and J are TRBV7-2 and TRBJ2-7, with a possible D match to TRBD1 (5 bases). V was cut by 1 base and J by 4 bases, with 14 bases left in between. This CDR3 region has 15 residues. Per germline, CDR1 SGHTA and CDR2 FQGNSA. The CDR3 DNA sequence: TGTGCCAGCAGCTTAGTGTGGGGCCGGCTGTACGAGCAGTACTTC. It codes for CASSLVWGRLYEQYF.

In its sample, this clone was seen once. The chain links TRBV12-2 to TRBJ1-2. TRBV12-2 is labeled a pseudogene. The CDR3 runs 17 residues. The CDR3 bases are TGTGCAAGTCGCCCCCAAGGGAGGGGCAGAACTAACTATGGCTACACCTTC. Its translation is CASRPQGRGRTNYGYTF.

The gene calls are TRBV7-8 and TRBJ2-7, with a weak D call TRBD1 (6 bases). This CDR3 contains 16 residues. V gave up 0 bases and J gave up 3 bases, with 15 bases separating them. Germline V lookup: CDR1 SGHVS, CDR2 FQNEAQ. This chain's CDR3 is CASSLAGRGIVYEQYF. CDR3 sequence (DNA): TGTGCCAGCAGCTTAGCGGGCAGGGGAATTGTCTACGAGCAGTACTTC. Filled out from reference TRBV7-8 and TRBJ2-7, the complete variable domain reads GAGVSQSPRYKVAKRGQDVALRCDPISGHVSLFWYQQALGQGPEFLTYFQNEAQLDKSGLPSDRFFAERPEGSVSTLKIQRTQQEDSAVYLCASSLAGRGIVYEQYFGPGTRLTVT.

This chain links TRBV5-1 with TRBJ2-6; perhaps TRBD1 as D (5 bases). This CDR3 has 15 residues. V was clipped by 3 bases and J by 2 bases, with 9 bases between them. The germline CDR1 and CDR2 sequences are SGHRS and YFSETQ. CDR3 DNA sequence: TGCGCCAGCAGCTCGATAGGGGCTGGGGCCAACGTCCTGACTTTC. Its translation is CASSSIGAGANVLTF.

The rearrangement links TRBV9 to TRBJ2-3, with 14 bases matching TRBD2. The CDR3 runs 16 residues. The germline gives CDR1 SGDLS, CDR2 YYNGEE. The V gene end was trimmed by 4 bases and the J gene end by 6 bases; junction bases not matched to a gene: 7. CDR3 in DNA: TGTGCCAGCAGCCTAGGGACTAGCGGGAGCGGTGATACGCAGTATTTT. Translated: CASSLGTSGSGDTQYF. Using reference TRBV9 and TRBJ2-3 for the parts outside the CDR3, the full variable domain is DSGVTQTPKHLITATGQRVTLRCSPRSGDLSVYWYQQSLDQGLQFLIQYYNGEERAKGNILERFSAQQFPDLHSELNLSSLELGDSALYFCASSLGTSGSGDTQYFGPGTRLTVL.

The chain combines TRBV11-3 with TRBJ2-7, with TRBD1 matching over 9 bases. The V gene's germline CDR1 is SGHNT and CDR2 YENEEA. With 4 bases clipped from V and 1 base from J, the junction kept 8 bases outside the gene matches. The CDR3 has 16 residues. The CDR3 loop reads CASSSPSGTGSYEQYF. In DNA, the CDR3 is TGTGCCAGCAGCTCCCCGTCCGGGACAGGGTCCTACGAGCAGTACTTC.

This rearrangement joins TRBV10-3 to TRBJ1-1; no definite D call. From germline, CDR1 is ENHRY and CDR2 SYGVKD. V dropped 4 bases and J dropped 7 bases, with 16 bases sitting between them. The CDR3 length is 14 residues. CDR3 in amino acids: CAISGSETQHEAFF. The CDR3 coding sequence is TGTGCCATCAGTGGCTCAGAAACCCAGCATGAAGCTTTCTTT.

This clone was recorded once. The chain links TRBV28 to TRBJ1-1; no reliable D call. CDR3 length: 14 amino acids. Trimming took 3 bases from V and 1 from J, leaving 9 bases between them. Looked up from germline, CDR1 is MDHEN and CDR2 is SYDVKM. CDR3 coding DNA: TGTGCCAGCAGTTTCCCCCAGAGGAACACTGAAGCTTTCTTT. Encoded protein: CASSFPQRNTEAFF.

This chain joins TRBV3-1 (or the pseudogene TRBV3-2) and TRBJ1-5; D is undetermined. The CDR3 extends over 15 amino acids. Trimming cost V 0 bases and J 0 bases, with 6 bases left between them. Germline V gives CDR1 LGHDT, CDR2 YNNKEL (reference sequence). The chain's CDR3 is CASSQEGNSNQPQHF. The CDR3 DNA reads TGTGCCAGCAGCCAAGAAGGAAATAGCAATCAGCCCCAGCATTTT.

The V call is TRBV9, the J call TRBJ1-6; TRBD1 aligns across 9 bases. The germline CDR1 and CDR2 sequences are SGDLS and YYNGEE. V dropped 2 bases and J dropped 7; count of bases not matched to a gene: 1. The CDR3 has 14 amino acids. CDR3 residues: CASSVGTGNSPLHF. The CDR3 nucleotides read TGTGCCAGCAGCGTGGGGACAGGGAATTCACCCCTCCACTTT.

The V and J genes are TRBV5-6 and TRBJ2-5; D gene ambiguous. The CDR3 runs to 15 residues. V was pared by 2 bases and J by 7 bases, with 18 bases between. Germline V gene sequence: CDR1 SGHDT, CDR2 YYEEEE. The CDR3 is CASSFRFEKEWTQYF. The CDR3 coding sequence is TGTGCCAGCAGCTTTAGGTTTGAGAAAGAGTGGACCCAGTACTTC.

V usage is TRBV11-1 and J usage is TRBJ2-7, with D perhaps TRBD1 (6 bases). V was cut by 0 bases and J by 7 bases, with 19 bases left in between. Germline values: CDR1 SGHAT, CDR2 FQDESV (reference sequence). The CDR3 runs to 16 residues. For the CDR3, the DNA is TGTGCCAGCAGCTTAGCTTCCGGGACACACATCCAGGAGCAGTACTTC. Translating it yields CASSLASGTHIQEQYF.

This chain links TRBV23-1 with TRBJ2-4, with a weak D call TRBD2 (6 bases). TRBV23-1 is treated as an ORF (open reading frame) with a function not yet certain. V was cut by 5 bases and J by 7 bases, with 21 bases left in between. The CDR3 runs to 16 residues. The CDR3 bases are TGCGCCAGCAGTGTCGCGGAGGATAAGGAGGGGAACATTCAGTACTTC. It specifies CASSVAEDKEGNIQYF.